This entry describes one T cell receptor beta chain. Antigen unknown. CDR1 and CDR2 (germline): LNHDA, SQIVND (reference sequence). The V end was cut by 7 bases, the J end by 8 bases, with 23 bases between. The CDR3 is 16 amino acids. The source material, RNA transcripts, was used to amplify TCR beta CDR3 regions. The TCR CDR3 was amplified in a first-round RT-PCR using the HTBI primer set. TCRdb reanalysed the multiplex PCR reads using MiXCR and keeps one entry per CDR3 protein. This table has about 660,000 distinct CDR3 sequences, less than 45% appearing once. Clinical symptoms, serum thyroxine, TRAb, thyroid ultrasound and orbital computed tomography informed diagnoses. The data were obtained in a study of T cells in Graves' hyperthyroidism and ophthalmopathy. The study's findings and limits: Blood also showed most of the thyroid clonotypes that were expanded above 0.001.

Sequencing was performed on peripheral blood or thyroid tissue (not recorded which). The clonotype originates from an adult man with Graves' disease, either hyperthyroidism or ophthalmopathy (not recorded which). This chain joins TRBV19 and TRBJ1-4; D not resolved. This chain's CDR3 is CASNKHNSGTREKLFF. In nucleotides, the CDR3 is TGTGCCAGTAATAAACATAATTCCGGTACGAGGGAAAAACTGTTTTTT.